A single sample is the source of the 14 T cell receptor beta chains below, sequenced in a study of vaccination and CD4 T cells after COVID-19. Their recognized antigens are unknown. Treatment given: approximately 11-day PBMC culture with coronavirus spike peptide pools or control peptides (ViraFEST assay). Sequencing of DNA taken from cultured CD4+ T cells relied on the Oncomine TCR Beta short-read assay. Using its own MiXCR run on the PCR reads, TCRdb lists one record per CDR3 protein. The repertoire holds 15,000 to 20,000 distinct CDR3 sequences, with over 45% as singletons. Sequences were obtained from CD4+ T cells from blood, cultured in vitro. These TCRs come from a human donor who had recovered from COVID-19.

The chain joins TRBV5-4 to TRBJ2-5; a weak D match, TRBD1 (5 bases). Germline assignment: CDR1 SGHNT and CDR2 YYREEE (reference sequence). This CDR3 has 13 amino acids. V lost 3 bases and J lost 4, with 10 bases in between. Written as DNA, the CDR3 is TGTGCCAGCAGCTCCCAGGGCTCAGAGACCCAGTACTTC. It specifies CASSSQGSETQYF. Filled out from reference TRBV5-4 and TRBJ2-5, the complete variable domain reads ETGVTQSPTHLIKTRGQQVTLRCSSQSGHNTVSWYQQALGQGPQFIFQYYREEENGRGNFPPRFSGLQFPNYSSELNVNALELDDSALYLCASSSQGSETQYFGPGTRLLVL.

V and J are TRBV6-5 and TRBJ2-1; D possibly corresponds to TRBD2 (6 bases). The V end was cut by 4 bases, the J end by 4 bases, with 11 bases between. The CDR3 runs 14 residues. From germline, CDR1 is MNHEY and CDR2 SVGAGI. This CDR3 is CASSSGSLYNEQFF. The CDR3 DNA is TGTGCCAGCAGTTCCGGGAGTTTGTACAATGAGCAGTTCTTC.

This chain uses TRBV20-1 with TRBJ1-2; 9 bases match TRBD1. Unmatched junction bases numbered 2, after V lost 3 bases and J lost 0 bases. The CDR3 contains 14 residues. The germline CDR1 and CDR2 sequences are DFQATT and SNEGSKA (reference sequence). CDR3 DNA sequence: TGCAGTGCTAGGGGACAGGGCGCTAACTATGGCTACACCTTC. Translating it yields CSARGQGANYGYTF.

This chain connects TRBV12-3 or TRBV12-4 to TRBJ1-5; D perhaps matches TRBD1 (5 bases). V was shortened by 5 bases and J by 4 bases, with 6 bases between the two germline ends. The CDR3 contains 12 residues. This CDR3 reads CASSGGNQPQHF. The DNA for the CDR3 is TGTGCCAGCAGTGGGGGGAATCAGCCCCAGCATTTT.

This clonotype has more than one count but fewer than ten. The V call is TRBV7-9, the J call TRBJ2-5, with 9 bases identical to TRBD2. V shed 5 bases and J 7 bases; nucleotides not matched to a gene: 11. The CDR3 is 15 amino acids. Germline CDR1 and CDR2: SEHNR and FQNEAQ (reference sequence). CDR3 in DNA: TGTGCCAGCAGCCCGAGCCGACTAGCGGCAACGACCCAGTACTTC. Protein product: CASSPSRLAATTQYF.

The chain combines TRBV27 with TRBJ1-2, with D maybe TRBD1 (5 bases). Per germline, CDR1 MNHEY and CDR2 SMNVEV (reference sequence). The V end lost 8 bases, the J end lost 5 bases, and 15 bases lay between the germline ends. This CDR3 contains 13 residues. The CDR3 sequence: CASSSGQKYGYTF. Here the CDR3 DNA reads TGTGCCAGCTCTTCGGGGCAGAAATATGGCTACACCTTC.

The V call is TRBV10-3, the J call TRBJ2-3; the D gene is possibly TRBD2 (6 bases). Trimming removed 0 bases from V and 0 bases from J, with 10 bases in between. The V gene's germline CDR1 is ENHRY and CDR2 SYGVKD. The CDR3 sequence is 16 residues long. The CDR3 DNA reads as TGTGCCATCAGTGAGTCTGGCGGGACTAGCACAGATACGCAGTATTTT. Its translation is CAISESGGTSTDTQYF.

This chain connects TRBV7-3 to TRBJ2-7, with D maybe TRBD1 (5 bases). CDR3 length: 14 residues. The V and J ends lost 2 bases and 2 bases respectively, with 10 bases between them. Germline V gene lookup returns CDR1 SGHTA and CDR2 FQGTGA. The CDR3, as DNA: TGTGCCAGCAGCTTAGGTGCAGGGCCCTACGAGCAGTACTTC. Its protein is CASSLGAGPYEQYF.

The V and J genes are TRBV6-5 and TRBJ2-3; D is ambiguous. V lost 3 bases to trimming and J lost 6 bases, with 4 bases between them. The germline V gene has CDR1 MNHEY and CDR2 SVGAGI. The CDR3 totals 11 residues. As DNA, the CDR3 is TGTGCCAGCAGTTATCGGGATACGCAGTATTTT. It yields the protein CASSYRDTQYF.

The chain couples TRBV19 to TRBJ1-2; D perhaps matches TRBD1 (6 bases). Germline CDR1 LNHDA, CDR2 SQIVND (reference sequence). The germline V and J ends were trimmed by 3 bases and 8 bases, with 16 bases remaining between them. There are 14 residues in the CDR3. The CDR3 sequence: CASSISQGSGGYTF. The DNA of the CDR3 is TGTGCCAGTAGTATCTCACAGGGTTCAGGCGGCTACACCTTC.

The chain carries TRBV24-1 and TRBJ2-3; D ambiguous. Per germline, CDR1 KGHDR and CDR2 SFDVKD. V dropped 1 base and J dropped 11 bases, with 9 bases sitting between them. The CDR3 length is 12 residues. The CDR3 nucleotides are TGTGCCACCAGTGATTTTTCAGGTGTGCAGTATTTT. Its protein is CATSDFSGVQYF.

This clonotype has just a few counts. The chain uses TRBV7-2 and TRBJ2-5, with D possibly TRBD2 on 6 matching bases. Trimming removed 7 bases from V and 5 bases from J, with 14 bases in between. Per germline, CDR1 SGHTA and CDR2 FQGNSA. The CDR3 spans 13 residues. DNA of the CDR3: TGTGCCAGCACCTCGGGGGTCGGGGAGACCCAGTACTTC. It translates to CASTSGVGETQYF.

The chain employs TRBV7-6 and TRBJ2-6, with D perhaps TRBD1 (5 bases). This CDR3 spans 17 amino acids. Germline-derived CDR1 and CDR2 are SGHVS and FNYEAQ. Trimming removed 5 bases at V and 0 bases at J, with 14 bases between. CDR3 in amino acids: CASSPGSDRSGANVLTF. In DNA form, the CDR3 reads TGTGCCAGCAGCCCAGGGTCCGATCGCTCTGGGGCCAACGTCCTGACTTTC.

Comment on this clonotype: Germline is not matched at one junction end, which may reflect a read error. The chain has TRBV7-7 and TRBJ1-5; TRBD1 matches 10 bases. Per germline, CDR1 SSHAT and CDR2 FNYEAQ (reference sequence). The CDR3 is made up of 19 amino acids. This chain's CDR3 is CASSARTGGAPHSNQPQHF. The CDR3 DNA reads TGTGCTAGCAGCGCAAGGACAGGGGGAGCCCCGCATAGCAATCAGCCCCAGCATTTT.